The 14 T cell receptor beta chains presented below share a single source sample, sequenced in a study of human T cells and chemical hapten exposure. Using its own MiXCR run on the RACE reads, TCRdb lists one record per CDR3 protein. Of roughly 81,000 distinct CDR3 sequences in the sample, roughly 8.5% were seen once. The sample's time point: pre-sensitization, week 0. Regarding treatment: therapeutic diphenylcyclopropenone sensitization with weekly scalp DPC. Sample: whole blood, taken in connection with sensitization to the hapten diphenylcyclopropenone (DPC). These TCRs come from a man between 35 and 55 years old with alopecia areata. Some clones in this sample may be carry-over from other donors' samples.

This clonotype has at least ten counts. CDR3 nucleotide sequence: TGTGCCAGCAGCGGACAGGTCAATCAGCCCCAGCATTTT. It is translated as CASSGQVNQPQHF. The chain employs TRBV2 and TRBJ1-5; 7 positions match TRBD1. The trim removed 6 bases at V and 3 bases at J, leaving 2 bases unmatched. This CDR3 is 13 amino acids long. Looked up from germline, CDR1 is SNHLY and CDR2 is FYNNEI. Based on the CDR3 plus reference TRBV2 and TRBJ1-5, the full variable domain is EPEVTQTPSHQVTQMGQEVILRCVPISNHLYFYWYRQILGQKVEFLVSFYNNEISEKSEIFDDQFSVERPDGSNFTLKIRSTKLEDSAMYFCASSGQVNQPQHFGDGTRLSIL.

This clonotype was seen more than once but under ten times. This sequence joins TRBV6-1 and TRBJ1-1; possibly TRBD1 for D (5 bases). This CDR3 has 15 residues. Germline V gene data show CDR1 as MNHNS and CDR2 as SASEGT. The CDR3 DNA sequence: TGTGCTACAAGAAACGGGGGGGGGGAAGACCCTAATGGTTTCTTT. It codes for CATRNGGGEDPNGFF.

The chain has TRBV28 and TRBJ1-5; D gene uncertain. Trimming left V 6 bases short and J 1 base short, with 4 bases between. The CDR3 loop spans 12 amino acids. Germline V gene data show CDR1 as MDHEN and CDR2 as SYDVKM. This CDR3 is CASRESNQPQHF. CDR3 DNA: TGTGCCAGCAGGGAGAGCAATCAGCCCCAGCATTTT.

This clonotype was seen repeatedly, ten times or more. The DNA of the CDR3 is TGCAGCGTTGAACCGATACAGGGGGGACCCCTCCACTTT. It yields the protein CSVEPIQGGPLHF. The chain couples TRBV29-1 to TRBJ1-6; TRBD1 agrees at 8 bases. Losses at the gene ends were 2 bases for V and 12 bases for J; bases not matched to a gene: 6. Germline CDR1 SQVTM, CDR2 ANQGSEA. There are 13 residues in the CDR3.

This clonotype was counted between two and nine times. The chain recombines TRBV20-1 with TRBJ1-4; 8 bases map to TRBD1. The CDR3 is 14 amino acids. Trimming took 4 bases from V and 8 from J; bases not matched to a gene: 9. CDR1 DFQATT and CDR2 SNEGSKA come from the germline V gene (reference sequence). As DNA, the CDR3 is TGCAGTGCTATCTACCAAGGACAGGGAGAAAAACTGTTTTTT. It encodes CSAIYQGQGEKLFF.

The chain is built from TRBV5-6 and TRBJ2-7; D might be TRBD1 (6 bases). Trimming took 4 bases from V and 3 from J, leaving 17 bases between them. Germline V gives CDR1 SGHDT, CDR2 YYEEEE. This CDR3 contains 15 residues. The CDR3 nucleotides are TGTGCCAGCAGCCGTACAGGGACACGCCTCTACGAGCAGTACTTC. It codes for CASSRTGTRLYEQYF.

In this sample, this clonotype turned up many times. The chain joins TRBV28 to TRBJ1-1; D is unresolved. Germline V lookup: CDR1 MDHEN, CDR2 SYDVKM. V lost 2 bases, J lost 3 bases, and 4 bases lay in between. The CDR3 extends over 12 amino acids. The DNA of the CDR3 is TGTGCCAGCAGTTTAGGGTACACTGAAGCTTTCTTT. Protein product: CASSLGYTEAFF.

This clonotype appeared many times. V gene TRBV20-1 combines with J gene TRBJ2-1, with 10 bases aligning to TRBD1. Germline CDR1 reads DFQATT; CDR2 reads SNEGSKA (reference sequence). V shed 3 bases, J shed 4 bases, and the junction held 3 bases outside the gene matches. The length of the CDR3 is 14 residues. Here the CDR3 DNA reads TGCAGTGCTAGTTCGGGACAGGGGTACAATGAGCAGTTCTTC. Protein product: CSASSGQGYNEQFF.

This chain links TRBV29-1 with TRBJ2-1; 8 nucleotides agree with TRBD2. The CDR3 consists of 14 residues. Trimming removed 2 bases from V and 10 bases from J; junction bases left unmatched: 10. From germline, CDR1 is SQVTM and CDR2 ANQGSEA. This chain's CDR3 is CSVEWWGAGVEQFF. DNA for the CDR3: TGCAGCGTTGAATGGTGGGGAGCGGGAGTGGAGCAGTTCTTC.

This clonotype was found many times. This chain joins TRBV4-2 and TRBJ1-2; TRBD1 aligns across 11 bases. Trimming took 4 bases from V and 6 from J; bases not matched to a gene: 4. The CDR3 totals 14 residues. Germline loops: CDR1 LGHNA, CDR2 YNFKEQ. Here the CDR3 reads CASSRGQGAHGYTF. For the CDR3, the DNA is TGTGCCAGCAGCCGCGGACAGGGGGCTCATGGCTACACCTTC.

Ten or more counts support this clonotype. This sequence joins TRBV6-6 and TRBJ2-3, with 8 bases identical to TRBD2. In germline, CDR1 is MNHNY, CDR2 SVGAGI (reference sequence). The ends lost 7 bases at V and 0 bases at J; junction bases unmatched: 3. This CDR3 is 14 amino acids long. The CDR3 loop reads CASTGGASTDTQYF. CDR3 sequence (DNA): TGTGCCAGCACGGGGGGGGCTAGCACAGATACGCAGTATTTT.

There are many counts of this clonotype. This rearrangement joins TRBV9 to TRBJ2-5; no clear D. With 4 bases removed from V and 2 bases from J, the gap between germline ends came to 15 bases. Germline loops: CDR1 SGDLS, CDR2 YYNGEE. There are 15 residues in the CDR3. CDR3 residues: CASSPLSVGQETQYF. The CDR3 region has the DNA TGTGCCAGCAGCCCCCTTAGTGTTGGACAAGAGACCCAGTACTTC.

This clonotype came up a few times. CDR3 in DNA: TGTGCCAGCAGTTCACCTCGGAACCAAGAGACCCAGTACTTC. Translating it yields CASSSPRNQETQYF. The V gene is TRBV6-5, the J gene TRBJ2-5, with D unresolved. Germline V gene sequence: CDR1 MNHEY, CDR2 SVGAGI. This CDR3 has 14 residues. The V end was cut by 4 bases, the J end by 0 bases, with 9 bases between.

This clonotype was seen more than once but under ten times. The gene calls are TRBV11-2 and TRBJ2-3; the D gene is possibly TRBD2 (6 bases). V lost 5 bases and J 5 bases, leaving 11 bases between the germline ends. Germline V CDR1 and CDR2: SGHAT, FQNNGV. This CDR3 spans 13 amino acids. This chain's CDR3 is CASSPLAIDTQYF. The CDR3 coding sequence is TGTGCCAGCAGCCCACTAGCAATAGATACGCAGTATTTT.